This TCR beta chain appears in the sequencing data of a study of persistence of HIV-infected CD4 T cells. The immunoSEQ assay was version 4, run in survey mode. Measured with immunoSEQ multiplex PCR; TCRdb has only the in-frame clones, and not every one. Of 35,000 to 40,000 clones in the sample, approximately 88% are singletons; the top ten hold 1.3%. To note about this clone: Its antigen is undetermined.

V was trimmed by 1 base and J by 6 bases, leaving 10 bases between them. This CDR3 has 13 residues. CDR1 and CDR2 (germline): SGHDT, YYEEEE. This nonspecific control used anti-CD3/anti-CD28 bead stimulation of CD4+ T cells. Sorting of responding CD4+ T cells relied on upregulated CD40 ligand together with CD69. For at least 4 years, plasma HIV-1 RNA was undetectable (<50 copies/mL). The source material was CD4+ T cells sorted from PBMCs after roughly 17-hour stimulation, sampled from a patient who received antiretroviral therapy. The J gene is TRBJ1-1, the V gene TRBV5-6; D possibly corresponds to TRBD1 (5 bases). The receptor's source is an adult man with HIV who was CMV-seropositive. The CDR3 sequence is CASSLPGRSEAFF. CDR3 DNA sequence: TGTGCCAGCAGCTTGCCGGGACGGTCTGAAGCTTTCTTT.